This is a list of T cell receptor beta chains from one sample in a study of shared clonotypes between healthy human individuals. Profiling relied on immunoSEQ multiplex PCR, and the TCRdb table lists in-frame clones only, not all of them. The table lists a few million clones, roughly 95% of them singletons. Sequencing was done on a sample of naive CD4+ T cells sorted from blood. The receptors here all came from a young man in good health. CDR3s include the opening cysteine and the closing phenylalanine or tryptophan. The D gene is left open where the match is weak. Clone size, where shown, is once, few, many, or a class for clones that have expanded.

>.|.|TRBJ2-5|TRBV2
CASSESGPGQQETQYF
TGTGCCAGCAGTGAAAGCGGGCCGGGACAGCAAGAGACCCAGTACTTC
>TRBD2|.|TRBJ2-7|TRBV7-6
CASSLGGRLAGTYEQYF
TGTGCCAGCAGCTTAGGGGGACGCCTAGCGGGAACCTACGAGCAGTACTTC
>.|.|TRBJ2-3|TRBV7-8
CASSLGLITDTQYF
TGTGCCAGCAGCTTGGGACTTATCACAGATACGCAGTATTTT
>TRBD2|.|TRBJ2-7|TRBV27
CASSTWGEGGSKMTVGEQYF
TGTGCCAGCAGTACATGGGGGGAGGGCGGATCAAAAATGACTGTGGGAGAGCAGTACTTC
>TRBD2|.|TRBJ2-7|TRBV18
CASSRTSGYEQYF
TGTGCCAGCTCACGGACTAGCGGATACGAGCAGTACTTC
>.|once|TRBJ2-3|TRBV7-7
CASSQLGDTQYF
TGTGCTAGCAGCCAACTAGGAGATACGCAGTATTTT
>.|.|TRBJ1-1|TRBV5-1
CASSLPGKGTEAFF
TGCGCCAGCAGCTTGCCCGGAAAGGGGACTGAAGCTTTCTTT
>.|once|TRBJ2-5|TRBV29-1
CSVEGQGQETQYF
TGCAGCGTTGAGGGCCAAGGACAAGAGACCCAGTACTTC
>TRBD2|.|TRBJ2-7|TRBV10-3
CAISGKRGLAVYEQYF
TGTGCCATCAGTGGGAAGAGGGGACTAGCGGTTTACGAGCAGTACTTC
>.|.|TRBJ2-7|TRBV21-1
CASSKVSPGPVNSGRRYEQYF
TGTGCCAGCAGCAAAGTCTCGCCAGGTCCTGTTAACAGCGGGAGAAGGTACGAGCAGTACTTC
>.|.|TRBJ2-1|TRBV9
CASSVEPSSYNEQFF
TGTGCCAGCAGCGTAGAGCCGAGCTCCTACAATGAGCAGTTCTTC
>.|.|TRBJ2-7|TRBV9
CASSPTGLPLLGYEQYF
TGTGCCAGCAGCCCCACTGGCCTTCCTCTCCTTGGATACGAGCAGTACTTC
>.|.|TRBJ2-7|TRBV7-9
CASSLVETSYEQYF
TGTGCCAGCAGCTTAGTAGAAACATCCTACGAGCAGTACTTC
>.|.|TRBJ2-5|TRBV4-3
CASSQVSGVRQETQYF
TGCGCCAGCAGCCAAGTTTCAGGGGTTCGCCAAGAGACCCAGTACTTC
>TRBD2|.|TRBJ2-1|TRBV6-5
CASSYSASGRADEQFF
TGTGCCAGCAGTTACTCGGCTAGCGGGAGGGCGGATGAGCAGTTCTTC
>.|.|TRBJ2-5|TRBV29-1
CSVRLETQYF
TGCAGCGTCCGGCTGGAGACCCAGTACTTC
>.|once|TRBJ2-1|TRBV11-2
CASSLERVAAYNEQFF
TGTGCCAGCAGCTTAGAGAGGGTAGCGGCTTACAATGAGCAGTTCTTC
>.|.|TRBJ1-1|TRBV5-5
CASSVRVNTEAFF
TGTGCCAGCAGCGTCCGGGTTAACACTGAAGCTTTCTTT
>.|.|TRBJ2-3|TRBV28
CASSPPWGSADTQYF
TGTGCCAGCAGTCCCCCGTGGGGATCGGCAGATACGCAGTATTTT
>.|.|TRBJ2-7|TRBV9
CASSGGTARVYEQYF
TGTGCCAGCAGCGGGGGTACGGCCCGTGTTTACGAGCAGTACTTC